This is a list of T cell receptor beta chains from one sample in a study of radiotherapy plus CTLA-4 blockade in lung cancer. This table comes from immunoSEQ multiplex PCR, and its TCRdb copy is limited to in-frame clones, with some not included. The table shows tens of thousands of clones, with roughly three quarters occurring only once. The specimen was peripheral blood, collected from a patient treated with radiotherapy plus ipilimumab. The receptors here all came from a human donor with non-small cell lung cancer that progressed on radiotherapy plus ipilimumab. Each CDR3 is given with its conserved first and last residue. A D gene is named only where the DNA matches it firmly. A row's size may be missing; if present it is once, few, many or a size class.

v_gene	d_gene	abundance	j_gene	CDR3aa	CDR3nt
TRBV6-5	TRBD1	NA	TRBJ2-2	CASSNRGNTGELFF	TGTGCCAGCAGCAACAGGGGGAACACCGGGGAGCTGTTTTTT
TRBV5-4	TRBD1	few	TRBJ2-3	CASSPRTTGADTQYF	TGTGCCAGCAGCCCCCGGACGACAGGGGCAGATACGCAGTATTTT
TRBV29-1	TRBD2	NA	TRBJ2-2	CSVRTSGGANTGELFF	TGCAGCGTTCGGACTAGCGGGGGGGCAAACACCGGGGAGCTGTTTTTT
TRBV28	TRBD1	once	TRBJ1-2	CASSSAPGGTNYGYTF	TGTGCCAGCAGTTCCGCTCCAGGGGGTACTAACTATGGCTACACCTTC
TRBV10-1	TRBD1	NA	TRBJ2-7	CASSEDRVPYEQYF	TGCGCCAGCAGTGAGGACAGGGTTCCCTACGAGCAGTACTTC
TRBV2	NA	NA	TRBJ1-4	CAGQATPGGKLFF	TGTGCCGGTCAGGCCACCCCCGGGGGAAAACTGTTTTTT
TRBV15	TRBD1	NA	TRBJ1-4	CATSRVPGTVNEKLFF	TGTGCCACCAGCAGAGTTCCCGGGACAGTAAATGAAAAACTGTTTTTT
TRBV15	NA	NA	TRBJ2-5	CATSRVSEQEAQYF	TGTGCCACCAGCAGAGTGTCTGAACAAGAGGCCCAGTACTTC
TRBV4-3	NA	NA	TRBJ1-4	CASSQDWTRNEKLFF	TGCGCCAGCAGCCAAGACTGGACTCGCAATGAAAAACTGTTTTTT
TRBV4-2	TRBD2	NA	TRBJ2-7	CASSQAQLAGVSSYEQYF	TGTGCCAGCAGCCAAGCCCAGCTAGCGGGGGTTTCCTCCTACGAGCAGTACTTC
TRBV19	NA	NA	TRBJ2-7	CASKDPWDISYEQYF	TGTGCCAGTAAAGACCCCTGGGACATCTCCTACGAGCAGTACTTC
TRBV11-2	TRBD2	NA	TRBJ2-5	CASSLGTSGMYQETQYF	TGTGCCAGCAGCTTAGGGACTAGCGGGATGTACCAAGAGACCCAGTACTTC
TRBV9	TRBD1	NA	TRBJ2-7	CASSVTPGTGSYEQYF	TGTGCCAGCAGCGTCACCCCCGGGACAGGCTCCTACGAGCAGTACTTC
TRBV29-1	TRBD1	NA	TRBJ1-5	CSVGQGLNQPQHF	TGCAGCGTTGGACAGGGGCTCAATCAGCCCCAGCATTTT
TRBV2	NA	NA	TRBJ1-2	CARSGTNYGYTF	TGTGCCAGGTCGGGAACTAACTATGGCTACACCTTC
TRBV5-1	NA	NA	TRBJ1-4	CASRRGDNEKLFF	TGCGCCAGCAGGAGAGGAGATAATGAAAAACTGTTTTTT
TRBV5-1	NA	NA	TRBJ1-1	CASSLAGGQGGAFF	TGCGCCAGCAGCTTGGCCGGGGGGCAGGGCGGAGCTTTCTTT
TRBV10-2	TRBD1	NA	TRBJ1-2	CASSPVQGRGYTF	TGCGCCAGCAGCCCGGTACAGGGGCGTGGCTACACCTTC
TRBV5-1	TRBD1	NA	TRBJ2-1	CASSKGTGGLSYNEQFF	TGCGCCAGCAGCAAGGGGACAGGGGGTTTAAGCTACAATGAGCAGTTCTTC
TRBV5-1	TRBD1	once	TRBJ2-3	CASSLADRGPTDTQYF	TGCGCCAGCAGCTTGGCTGACAGGGGACCCACAGATACGCAGTATTTT
TRBV6-1	TRBD2	few	TRBJ2-1	CASSPTERGYNEQFF	TGTGCCAGCAGTCCAACCGAGCGGGGGTACAATGAGCAGTTCTTC
TRBV4-2	TRBD2	NA	TRBJ2-4	CASSQDAGGDAKNIQYF	TGTGCCAGCAGCCAAGATGCGGGGGGGGACGCCAAAAACATTCAGTACTTC
TRBV4-2	TRBD2	once	TRBJ2-5	CASSQGGTSGGAEETQYF	TGTGCCAGCAGCCAAGGCGGGACTAGCGGGGGGGCAGAAGAGACCCAGTACTTC
TRBV7-6	TRBD1	NA	TRBJ2-1	CASSLMGTGDLNEQFF	TGTGCCAGCAGCTTAATGGGGACAGGGGACCTCAATGAGCAGTTCTTC
TRBV6-5	NA	NA	TRBJ1-1	CASSGLQNTEAFF	TGTGCCAGCAGTGGCTTACAGAACACTGAAGCTTTCTTT
TRBV6-6	TRBD1	NA	TRBJ1-5	CASSYGAGGSQPQHF	TGTGCCAGCAGTTACGGGGCAGGGGGCAGTCAGCCCCAGCATTTT
TRBV7-2	NA	NA	TRBJ2-7	CASSPQYTYEQYF	TGTGCCAGCAGCCCGCAATACACCTACGAGCAGTACTTC
TRBV5-4	NA	once	TRBJ1-3	CASSLAGGPGNTIYF	TGTGCCAGCAGCTTGGCCGGGGGACCTGGAAACACCATATATTTT
TRBV19	TRBD2	NA	TRBJ2-2	CASKGGGGASGELFF	TGTGCCAGTAAAGGCGGCGGGGGGGCCTCCGGGGAGCTGTTTTTT
TRBV18	NA	NA	TRBJ1-1	CASSPFGGVVTEAFF	TGTGCCAGCTCACCATTCGGGGGGGTGGTCACTGAAGCTTTCTTT
TRBV18	NA	NA	TRBJ2-7	CASSPRKGGGEQYF	TGTGCCAGCTCACCCCGAAAAGGGGGGGGAGAGCAGTACTTC
TRBV6-5	NA	NA	TRBJ1-1	CASSYGTVQNTEAFF	TGTGCCAGCAGTTACGGGACTGTGCAGAACACTGAAGCTTTCTTT
TRBV11-3	NA	NA	TRBJ1-1	CASSLTPGTEAFF	TGTGCCAGCAGCCTAACGCCGGGCACTGAAGCTTTCTTT
TRBV10-1	NA	NA	TRBJ2-7	CASSADSNSYEQYF	TGCGCCAGCAGTGCGGACTCGAACTCCTACGAGCAGTACTTC
TRBV4-2	TRBD2	NA	TRBJ2-1	CASSQEGEGAGAYNEQFF	TGTGCCAGCAGCCAAGAAGGGGAGGGAGCGGGGGCCTACAATGAGCAGTTCTTC
TRBV10-3	TRBD1	few	TRBJ1-2	CAISPRQGVYGYTF	TGTGCCATCAGTCCGCGACAGGGGGTCTATGGCTACACCTTC
TRBV6-5	NA	NA	TRBJ2-1	CASSTAQGVNEQFF	TGTGCCAGCAGTACCGCTCAGGGTGTCAATGAGCAGTTCTTC